This T cell receptor (beta chain) was retrieved from a study of PD-L1 blockade in urothelial cancer. At the level of the study: Patients, treated from about 2014 onward, received atezolizumab 1,200 mg intravenously every 3 weeks. There were a median of about 150,000 T cells in blood samples.

Clones were sequenced by immunoSEQ multiplex PCR, and TCRdb holds only the in-frame ones, with some missing. The profile covers roughly 40,000 clones, with around 90% appearing a single time and about 7.3% taken by the ten largest. With 4 bases clipped from V and 1 base from J, the junction kept 6 bases outside the gene matches. The CDR3 is 14 residues long. Germline V gives CDR1 SQVTM, CDR2 ANQGSEA. Regarding time point: peripheral blood 6 weeks after treatment start. The chain employs TRBV29-1 and TRBJ2-5, with 7 nucleotides matching TRBD2. The specimen was PBMCs, collected around atezolizumab (anti-PD-L1) treatment. The sequence was obtained from a man between 65 and 85 years old with urothelial cancer. The CDR3 here is CSVGGRAVQETQYF. The CDR3 DNA reads as TGCAGCGTTGGTGGGAGGGCAGTCCAAGAGACCCAGTACTTC.